There are a few counts of the clone carrying this T cell receptor (beta chain). The data were obtained in a study of blood T cells in healthy people across ages. Next came a second PCR, run for about 7 to 12 cycles, which used a sample-barcoded 5' primer along with a J-beta primer mix. All cDNA molecules were each tagged by a template-switch adaptor with 12 random nucleotides. From the 5' RACE reads, TCRdb called clonotypes with MiXCR, one entry per CDR3 protein. The sample has about 770,000 distinct CDR3 sequences, approximately 44% seen once. This CDR3 contains 16 residues. Germline CDR1 is MGHDK and CDR2 is SYGVNS. V lost 2 bases, J lost 0 bases, and 7 bases stayed unmatched. RNA extraction gave at least 5.5 micrograms of total RNA per sample.

This receptor was identified in a man in his sixties in good health. The sample was blood. This chain uses TRBV25-1 with TRBJ2-7; 7 bases align to TRBD1. Here the CDR3 DNA reads TGTGCCAGCAGTGAAACGGGACAGACTTTCTCCTACGAGCAGTACTTC. Translated, it gives CASSETGQTFSYEQYF.